This entry describes one T cell receptor (beta chain). The antigen is unknown. Its ends do not fully match the called genes, so a read error is possible. From 5'RACE with constant-segment primers came TCR alpha and TCR beta cDNA libraries that carried sample barcodes and UMIs. Using its own MiXCR run on the 5' RACE reads, TCRdb lists one record per CDR3 protein. The table includes hundreds of thousands of distinct CDR3 sequences, approximately 19% detected once. These data are taken from a study of T-cell memory formation after mild COVID-19. Findings and limits, study-wide: A second wave of clones peaked on day 37, and their SARS-CoV-2 specificity went unconfirmed. Shrinking CD4+ clones were chiefly CM and EM; CD8+ ones were chiefly EMRA.

Per germline, CDR1 DFQATT and CDR2 SNEGSKA (reference sequence). This CDR3 spans 13 amino acids. The sequence was collected from a man younger than 30 who had mild COVID-19 (a few samples of this study predate the infection). Cell type and time point are not known. The V and J genes are TRBV20-1 and TRBJ1-3; no reliable D call. Sequencing was done on a sample of PBMCs or a T cell subset sorted from them (not recorded which). CDR3 residues: CSARGNSGHTIYF. The CDR3 DNA reads TGCAGTGCTAGAGGGAACTCTGGACACACCATATATTTT.